This T cell receptor (beta chain) was sequenced for a study of blood T cell repertoires in COVID-19. As for the study in general: PBMCs, B-cell-depleted T cells, or T cells provided the cDNA or gDNA that made up the material.

Participants came from about two dozen US areas, aged roughly 18 to 95 years. Study processing details: Amplification with reference gene primers provided the estimates of nucleated cell counts. Here immunoSEQ multiplex PCR was the method, and the copy in TCRdb shows in-frame clones only, minus some. The V and J calls and clone size were taken over from that table, and D and trimming were inferred from the DNA. The table lists about 360,000 clones, 70% to 90% of them singletons. CDR1 and CDR2 (germline): SGHRS, YFSETQ. Between the trimmed V and J ends, which lost 0 bases and 11 bases, there was a span of 17 bases. This CDR3 has 15 residues.

The chain carries TRBV5-1 and TRBJ1-4; D perhaps matches TRBD1 (6 bases). The specimen sequenced was PBMCs or T cells enriched from blood (not recorded which). The receptor comes from a man aged 40-55 years in a cohort exposed to, infected with or recovered from COVID-19 (not recorded which). The CDR3: CASSLDELGRGKLFF. The CDR3 bases are TGCGCCAGCAGCTTGGATGAGTTGGGGAGGGGGAAACTGTTTTTT.